Each of the 10 T cell receptor beta chains below was sequenced from the same sample in a study of patients and donors after allogeneic stem cell transplantation. In TCRdb, the RT-PCR reads were re-called with MiXCR into one record per CDR3 protein. The data hold 410,000 or so distinct CDR3 sequences, with approximately 16% observed a single time. The sample comprised blood, either unsorted or a sorted T cell fraction (not recorded which). The source of these receptors is a human donor who was either an allogeneic HSCT recipient or a stem cell or donor lymphocyte infusion donor (not recorded which). It is not recorded whose cells these are; they may come from a transplant donor.

The chain recombines TRBV12-3 or TRBV12-4 with TRBJ1-3; a possible D gene is TRBD1 (6 bases). V was cut by 3 bases and J by 1 base, with 16 bases left in between. CDR3 size: 17 residues. The chain's CDR3 is CASSLGATWASGNTIYF. As DNA, the CDR3 is TGTGCCAGCAGTTTGGGGGCAACCTGGGCTTCTGGAAACACCATATATTTT.

V gene TRBV5-1 combines with J gene TRBJ1-6; TRBD1 might be the D (5 bases). Germline V CDR1 and CDR2: SGHRS, YFSETQ. This CDR3 is built from 13 residues. V shed 4 bases and J shed 12 bases, with 14 bases lying between them. For the CDR3, the DNA is TGCGCCAGCAGCCTGACAGAGGCTTTACCCCTCCACTTT. It yields the protein CASSLTEALPLHF.

The J gene is TRBJ2-2, the V gene TRBV27; D is undetermined. Trimming left V 3 bases short and J 7 bases short, with 12 bases between. CDR1 and CDR2 (germline): MNHEY, SMNVEV (reference sequence). CDR3 size: 14 residues. For the CDR3, the DNA is TGTGCCAGCAGTTTGAAAGGGCCTGGCGGGGAGCTGTTTTTT. This codes for CASSLKGPGGELFF.

This clonotype has only a few counts. The V gene is TRBV12-3 or TRBV12-4, the J gene TRBJ2-2; maybe TRBD1 (6 bases). The CDR3 is made up of 15 amino acids. Trimming pared 3 bases from V and 5 bases from J, leaving 13 bases between. The CDR3 coding sequence is TGTGCCAGCAGTTTGGGGCAGGGGAAGACCGGGGAGCTGTTTTTT. It codes for CASSLGQGKTGELFF.

The chain uses TRBV7-2 and TRBJ1-2; D is unresolved. This CDR3 is 14 amino acids long. The V end was cut by 5 bases, the J end by 0 bases, with 10 bases between. Per germline, CDR1 SGHTA and CDR2 FQGNSA. The CDR3 region is CASSTGQSNYGYTF. CDR3 coding DNA: TGTGCCAGCAGCACGGGCCAGTCTAACTATGGCTACACCTTC.

This clonotype appeared a few times. The rearrangement links TRBV7-3 to TRBJ2-1; 10 bases map to TRBD2. Germline V CDR1 and CDR2: SGHTA, FQGTGA. CDR3 length: 16 amino acids. V lost 5 bases, J lost 4 bases, and 8 bases stayed unmatched. CDR3 coding DNA: TGTGCCAGCAGCCCATCTAGCGGGAGAGTGTACAATGAGCAGTTCTTC. It encodes CASSPSSGRVYNEQFF.

This clonotype was detected a few times. The gene calls are TRBV4-1 and TRBJ1-2, with 12 bases matching TRBD1. V trimming: 2 bases; J trimming: 1 base; junction bases outside the gene matches: 5. The CDR3 runs to 17 residues. Per germline, CDR1 MGHRA and CDR2 YSYEKL. The CDR3 sequence is CASSQPGQGASNYGYTF. DNA of the CDR3: TGCGCCAGCAGCCAACCGGGACAGGGGGCTAGTAACTATGGCTACACCTTC.

The gene calls are TRBV10-3 and TRBJ1-1, with D possibly matching TRBD1 (6 bases). V lost 3 bases and J 7 bases, leaving 18 bases between the germline ends. The CDR3 sequence is 15 residues long. Germline CDR1 and CDR2: ENHRY and SYGVKD. CDR3 coding DNA: TGTGCCATCAGTGACCCGGGGGAGGGGGTGAGTGAAGCTTTCTTT. Encoded protein: CAISDPGEGVSEAFF.

This clonotype appeared a few times. The chain uses TRBV6-2 or TRBV6-3 and TRBJ1-1; D is unresolved. The germline gives CDR1 MNHEY, CDR2 SVGEGT. The CDR3 is 13 amino acids. With 4 bases removed from V and 2 bases from J, the gap between germline ends came to 8 bases. The CDR3: CASSFRHNTEAFF. The DNA of the CDR3 is TGTGCCAGCAGTTTCAGACACAACACTGAAGCTTTCTTT.

CDR3 sequence reads: CASQGSNEQFF. The CDR3 DNA reads TGTGCCAGCCAAGGGAGCAATGAGCAGTTCTTC. This chain joins TRBV7-9 and TRBJ2-1; TRBD2 is a possible D gene (5 bases). V was cut by 8 bases and J by 6 bases, with 8 bases left in between. CDR1 SEHNR and CDR2 FQNEAQ come from the germline V gene (reference sequence). The CDR3 length is 11 residues.